The 8 T cell receptor beta chains listed next were all sequenced from one sample in a study of cytomegalovirus exposure and HLA in healthy donors. PCR amplification relied on 60 Vbeta primers (plus 13 Jbeta primers). Sequencing used immunoSEQ multiplex PCR; TCRdb keeps in-frame clones, though not all of them. This sample has fewer than 200,000 clones, with less than 75% found just once. The sample consisted of PBMCs. These receptor sequences come from a girl aged 10-17 years in good health and CMV-seronegative.

The genes are TRBV10-3 and TRBJ1-1; 8 bases are a match to TRBD1. The V segment lost 3 bases and the J segment 4 bases; nucleotides outside the gene matches: 4. The germline gives CDR1 ENHRY, CDR2 SYGVKD. The CDR3 consists of 14 residues. The CDR3 sequence is CAISDVTGATEAFF. The CDR3 DNA reads TGTGCCATCAGTGATGTGACAGGGGCCACTGAAGCTTTCTTT.

The chain recombines TRBV7-3 with TRBJ2-1; D is perhaps TRBD1 (6 bases). The V and J ends lost 5 bases and 5 bases respectively, with 10 bases between them. The CDR3 runs 13 residues. Germline-derived CDR1 and CDR2 are SGHTA and FQGTGA. This CDR3 reads CASSPQGNNEQFF. DNA of the CDR3: TGTGCCAGCAGCCCCCAGGGGAACAATGAGCAGTTCTTC.

The chain joins TRBV6-5 to TRBJ1-6, with TRBD1 matching over 8 bases. There are 14 residues in the CDR3. Germline CDR1 and CDR2: MNHEY and SVGAGI. Germline trimming cut 2 bases from V and 13 bases from J; bases unmatched to any gene: 7. CDR3 sequence: CASSYGTGGIPLHF. The CDR3 nucleotides read TGTGCCAGCAGTTACGGGACAGGTGGGATCCCCCTCCACTTT.

This chain joins TRBV7-2 and TRBJ1-2, with TRBD1 as a possible D gene (6 bases). This CDR3 is 14 amino acids long. In germline, CDR1 is SGHTA, CDR2 FQGNSA. Between the trimmed V and J ends, which lost 2 bases and 8 bases, there was a span of 15 bases. The CDR3 DNA follows: TGTGCCAGCAGCTTAAACCCGGGGGGCCTCGGCTACACCTTC. This sequence encodes CASSLNPGGLGYTF.

The chain is built from TRBV18 and TRBJ1-5, with D unclear. The CDR3 spans 15 residues. V was cut by 3 bases and J by 0 bases, with 9 bases left in between. CDR1 and CDR2 from the germline V gene are KGHSH and LQKENI. The CDR3: CASSPQRLSNQPQHF. As DNA, the CDR3 is TGTGCCAGCTCACCTCAGAGACTTAGCAATCAGCCCCAGCATTTT.

For this clone: One end of the junction does not line up with germline, which may come from a read error. The CDR3 sequence is CASSLAGQGNPEAFF. CDR3 sequence (DNA): TGTGCCAGCAGCTTAGCTGGGCAGGGGAACCCTGAAGCTTTCTTT. The chain links TRBV7-8 to TRBJ1-1, with TRBD1 as a possible D gene (6 bases). CDR1 and CDR2 (germline): SGHVS, FQNEAQ. The CDR3 sequence is 15 residues long.

The chain links TRBV5-1 to TRBJ1-1; a possible D gene is TRBD1 (6 bases). This CDR3 spans 16 amino acids. The V end lost 0 bases, the J end lost 1 base, and 13 bases lay between the germline ends. Germline lookup yields CDR1 SGHRS and CDR2 YFSETQ. The CDR3 loop reads CASSLVGGVGNTEAFF. Written as DNA, the CDR3 is TGCGCCAGCAGCTTGGTAGGGGGAGTGGGGAACACTGAAGCTTTCTTT.

This clone was seen once. The rearrangement joins TRBV6-1 to TRBJ2-5; maybe TRBD1 (6 bases). The CDR3 covers 13 residues. V lost 7 bases and J 4 bases, leaving 13 bases between the germline ends. The germline V gene has CDR1 MNHNS and CDR2 SASEGT. The CDR3 sequence is CASTPLGAETQYF. The CDR3 DNA reads as TGTGCCAGCACCCCTTTGGGGGCAGAGACCCAGTACTTC.